These 8 T cell receptor beta chains share one sample of origin, sequenced in a study of human T cells and chemical hapten exposure. TCRdb re-derived calls from the RACE reads in MiXCR, one entry per CDR3 protein. The data contain about 49,000 distinct CDR3 sequences, around a tenth of them seen just once; the ten biggest clones take up roughly 4.1%. The time point here: patch test 1, 2 weeks after DPC sensitization. Noted treatment: therapeutic diphenylcyclopropenone sensitization with weekly scalp DPC. This sample comprised whole blood, obtained in connection with sensitization to the hapten diphenylcyclopropenone (DPC). These receptors were obtained from a woman in her 50s with alopecia areata. Some clones in this sample may be carry-over from other donors' samples.

The chain employs TRBV18 and TRBJ1-1; the D is unclear. This CDR3 region has 14 residues. Trimming removed 0 bases at V and 11 bases at J, with 16 bases between. CDR1 and CDR2 (germline): KGHSH, LQKENI. The CDR3 DNA reads TGTGCCAGCTCACCACCGGTCCGGGTCTCAGAGGCTTTCTTT. This gives the protein CASSPPVRVSEAFF. Based on the CDR3 plus reference TRBV18 and TRBJ1-1, the full variable domain is NAGVMQNPRHLVRRRGQEARLRCSPMKGHSHVYWYRQLPEEGLKFMVYLQKENIIDESGMPKERFSAEFPKEGPSILRIQQVVRGDSAAYFCASSPPVRVSEAFFGQGTRLTVV.

In its sample, this clonotype was seen many times. This chain links TRBV6-5 with TRBJ1-2, with 7 bases identical to TRBD1. The CDR3 has 15 amino acids. V shed 5 bases, J shed 4 bases, and the junction held 10 bases outside the gene matches. Germline lookup yields CDR1 MNHEY and CDR2 SVGAGI. CDR3 residues: CASSRSRDSVYGYTF. CDR3 DNA sequence: TGTGCCAGCAGTCGGAGCCGGGACAGTGTCTATGGCTACACCTTC.

J is TRBJ2-7 and V is TRBV28, with D unclear. The CDR3 has 12 residues. Germline V lookup: CDR1 MDHEN, CDR2 SYDVKM. Trimming stripped 3 bases from V and 5 bases from J, with 8 bases between. The DNA of the CDR3 is TGTGCCAGCAGTTTCCAGGTTGACGAGCAGTACTTC. This gives the protein CASSFQVDEQYF.

This clonotype was observed at least ten times. The chain combines TRBV6-5 with TRBJ1-5; 9 nucleotides match TRBD1. V lost 0 bases and J lost 4; bases outside the gene matches: 1. Germline CDR1 reads MNHEY; CDR2 reads SVGAGI. The CDR3 runs to 15 residues. CDR3 DNA sequence: TGTGCCAGCAGTTACTCCGGGACAGGGAATCAGCCCCAGCATTTT. This gives the protein CASSYSGTGNQPQHF.

This clonotype showed up many times. The chain uses TRBV4-1 and TRBJ2-1; 10 bases are a match to TRBD2. Trimming removed 5 bases from V and 4 bases from J; junction bases left unmatched: 8. Germline lookup yields CDR1 MGHRA and CDR2 YSYEKL. The CDR3 length is 16 residues. The CDR3 region has the DNA TGCGCCAGCAGCGAGCGGACTAGCGGTTTATACAATGAGCAGTTCTTC. Residues: CASSERTSGLYNEQFF.

This clonotype was found a few times. This chain connects TRBV6-2 or TRBV6-3 to TRBJ1-2; 9 bases fit TRBD1. CDR1 and CDR2 from the germline V gene are MNHEY and SVGEGT. This CDR3 is 13 amino acids long. V was clipped by 4 bases and J by 8 bases; unmatched bases: 5. The CDR3 DNA follows: TGTGCCAGCAGTTGGACAGGGGTTAACGGCTACACCTTC. Its translation: CASSWTGVNGYTF.

As regards this clonotype: A clone one base away is much larger, so this may be a read error. The chain employs TRBV30 and TRBJ1-4, with 7 nucleotides matching TRBD1. The CDR3 is made up of 13 amino acids. Germline lookup yields CDR1 GTSNPN and CDR2 SVGIG (reference sequence). The CDR3 protein is CACPGQRNENLFF. The CDR3 nucleotides read TGTGCCTGCCCGGGACAGCGAAATGAAAATCTGTTTTTT.

This clonotype was detected many times. The chain combines TRBV29-1 with TRBJ2-6; 8 nucleotides agree with TRBD1. V shed 5 bases and J 0 bases; nucleotides not matched to a gene: 9. The CDR3 is 17 residues long. Germline-derived CDR1 and CDR2 are SQVTM and ANQGSEA. The CDR3 spells CSVLDRGGLSGANVLTF. The CDR3 nucleotides are TGCAGCGTTCTAGACAGGGGTGGCCTCTCTGGGGCCAACGTCCTGACTTTC.